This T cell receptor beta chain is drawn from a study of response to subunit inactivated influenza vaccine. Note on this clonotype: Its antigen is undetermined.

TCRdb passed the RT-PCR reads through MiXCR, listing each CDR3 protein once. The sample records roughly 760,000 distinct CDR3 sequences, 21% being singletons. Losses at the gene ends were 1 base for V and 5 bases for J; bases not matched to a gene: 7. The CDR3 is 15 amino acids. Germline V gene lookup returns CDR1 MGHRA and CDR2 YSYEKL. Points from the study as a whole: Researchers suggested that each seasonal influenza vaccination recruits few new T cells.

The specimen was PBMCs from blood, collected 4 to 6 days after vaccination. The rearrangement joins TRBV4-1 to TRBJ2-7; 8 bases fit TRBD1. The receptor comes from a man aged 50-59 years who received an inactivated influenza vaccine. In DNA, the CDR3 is TGCGCCAGCAGCCAAGGACAGGGGTCCGTTAACGAGCAGTACTTC. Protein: CASSQGQGSVNEQYF.